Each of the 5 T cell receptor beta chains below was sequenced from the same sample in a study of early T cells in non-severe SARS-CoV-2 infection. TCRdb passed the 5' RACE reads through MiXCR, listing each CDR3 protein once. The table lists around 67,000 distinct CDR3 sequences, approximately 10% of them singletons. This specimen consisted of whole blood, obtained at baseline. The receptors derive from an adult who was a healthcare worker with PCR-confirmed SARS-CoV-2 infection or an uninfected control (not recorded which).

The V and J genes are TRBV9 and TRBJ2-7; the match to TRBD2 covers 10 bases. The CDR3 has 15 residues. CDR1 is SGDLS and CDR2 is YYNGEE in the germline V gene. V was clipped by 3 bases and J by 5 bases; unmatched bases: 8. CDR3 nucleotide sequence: TGTGCCAGCAGCGCGGGAGGGACTAGCGTCGACGAGCAGTACTTC. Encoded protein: CASSAGGTSVDEQYF.

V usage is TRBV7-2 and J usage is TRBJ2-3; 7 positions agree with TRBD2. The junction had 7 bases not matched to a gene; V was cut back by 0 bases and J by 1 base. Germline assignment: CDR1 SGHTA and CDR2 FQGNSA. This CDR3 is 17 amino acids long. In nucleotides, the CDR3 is TGTGCCAGCAGCTTAGCGGGGGACCGGGAGGGCACAGATACGCAGTATTTT. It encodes CASSLAGDREGTDTQYF.

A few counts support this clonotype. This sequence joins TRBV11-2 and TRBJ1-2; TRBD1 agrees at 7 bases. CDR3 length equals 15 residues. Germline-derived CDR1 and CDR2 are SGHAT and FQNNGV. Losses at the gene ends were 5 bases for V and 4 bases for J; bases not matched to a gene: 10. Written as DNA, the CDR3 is TGTGCCAGCAGCACCCGGACAGGACGCTTCTATGGCTACACCTTC. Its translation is CASSTRTGRFYGYTF.

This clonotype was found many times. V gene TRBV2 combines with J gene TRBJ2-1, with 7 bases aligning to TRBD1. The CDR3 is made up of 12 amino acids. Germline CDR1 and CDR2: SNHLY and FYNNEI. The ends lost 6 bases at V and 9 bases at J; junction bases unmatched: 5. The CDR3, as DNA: TGTGCCAGCAGGACGACAGGGTTTGAGCAGTTCTTC. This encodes CASRTTGFEQFF.

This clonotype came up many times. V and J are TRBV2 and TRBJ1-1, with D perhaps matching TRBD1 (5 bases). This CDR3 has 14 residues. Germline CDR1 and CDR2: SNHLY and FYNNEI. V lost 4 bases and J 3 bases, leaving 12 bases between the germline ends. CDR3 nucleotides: TGTGCCAGCAGTGTAGTATCAGGGTACACTGAAGCTTTCTTT. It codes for CASSVVSGYTEAFF.